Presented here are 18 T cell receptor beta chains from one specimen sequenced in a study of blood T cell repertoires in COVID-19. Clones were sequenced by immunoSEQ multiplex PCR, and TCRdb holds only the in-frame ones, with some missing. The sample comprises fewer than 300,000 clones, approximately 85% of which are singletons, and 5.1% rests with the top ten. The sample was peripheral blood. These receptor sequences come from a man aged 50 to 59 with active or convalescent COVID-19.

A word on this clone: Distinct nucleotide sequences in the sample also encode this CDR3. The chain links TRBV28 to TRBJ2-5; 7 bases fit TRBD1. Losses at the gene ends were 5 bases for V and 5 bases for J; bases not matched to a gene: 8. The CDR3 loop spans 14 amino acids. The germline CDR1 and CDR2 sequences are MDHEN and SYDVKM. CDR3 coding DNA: TGTGCCAGCAGTAAACGACAGGGCCGGGAGACCCAGTACTTC. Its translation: CASSKRQGRETQYF.

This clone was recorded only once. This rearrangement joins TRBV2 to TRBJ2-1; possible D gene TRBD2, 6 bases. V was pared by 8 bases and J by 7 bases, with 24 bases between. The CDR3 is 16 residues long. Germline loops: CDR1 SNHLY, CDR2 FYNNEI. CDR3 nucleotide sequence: TGTGCCAGCCTCAGCCCGACTAGTCAAATTGTGAATGAGCAGTTCTTC. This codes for CASLSPTSQIVNEQFF.

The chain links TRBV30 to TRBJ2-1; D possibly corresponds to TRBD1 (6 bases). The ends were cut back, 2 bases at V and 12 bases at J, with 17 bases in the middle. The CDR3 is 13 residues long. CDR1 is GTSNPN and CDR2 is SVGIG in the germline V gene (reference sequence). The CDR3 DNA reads TGTGCCTGGAGTTCGGACAGTCGGGGATGGCAGTTCTTC. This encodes CAWSSDSRGWQFF.

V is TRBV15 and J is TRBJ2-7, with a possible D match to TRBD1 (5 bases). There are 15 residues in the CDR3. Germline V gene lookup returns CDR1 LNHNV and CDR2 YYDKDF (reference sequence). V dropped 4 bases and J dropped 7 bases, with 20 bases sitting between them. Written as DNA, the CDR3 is TGTGCCACCAGCAACCCGACAGAAGCATCGGAGGAGCAGTACTTC. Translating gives CATSNPTEASEEQYF.

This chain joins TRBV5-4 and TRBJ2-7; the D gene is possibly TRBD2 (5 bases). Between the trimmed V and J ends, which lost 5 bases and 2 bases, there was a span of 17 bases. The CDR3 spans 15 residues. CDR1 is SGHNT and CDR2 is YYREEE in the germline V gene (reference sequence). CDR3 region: CASRPGEPGPYEQYF. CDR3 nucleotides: TGTGCCAGCAGACCCGGGGAGCCCGGGCCCTACGAGCAGTACTTC.

The CDR3 protein is CASSGGPNEQFF. The DNA of the CDR3 is TGTGCCAGCAGCGGGGGCCCCAATGAGCAGTTCTTC. The chain links TRBV4-2 to TRBJ2-1; weak D call: TRBD1 (6 bases). V shed 5 bases and J shed 6 bases, with 8 bases lying between them. CDR3 size: 12 residues. Germline V gene lookup returns CDR1 LGHNA and CDR2 YNFKEQ.

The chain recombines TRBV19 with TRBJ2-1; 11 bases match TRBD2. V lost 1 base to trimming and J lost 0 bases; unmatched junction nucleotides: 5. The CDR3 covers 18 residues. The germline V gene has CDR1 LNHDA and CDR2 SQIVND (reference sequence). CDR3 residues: CASSIGLAGLSSYNEQFF. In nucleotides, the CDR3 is TGTGCCAGTAGTATAGGACTAGCGGGGCTGAGCTCCTACAATGAGCAGTTCTTC.

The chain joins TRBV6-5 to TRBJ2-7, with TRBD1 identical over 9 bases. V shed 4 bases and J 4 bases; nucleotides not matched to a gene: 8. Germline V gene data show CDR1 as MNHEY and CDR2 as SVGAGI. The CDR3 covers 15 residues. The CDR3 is CASSSGTGIKYEQYF. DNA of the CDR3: TGTGCCAGCAGTTCCGGGACAGGGATCAAATACGAGCAGTACTTC.

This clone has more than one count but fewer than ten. Here the CDR3 DNA reads TGCGCCAGCAGTGCTCAGGACAGGGGGAGACCCCACATATATAGCAATCAGCCCCAGCATTTT. Amino acid sequence: CASSAQDRGRPHIYSNQPQHF. V usage is TRBV10-1 and J usage is TRBJ1-5; TRBD1 agrees at 10 bases. Germline CDR1 WNHNN, CDR2 SYGVQD (reference sequence). The CDR3 is 21 residues long. After removal of 4 bases from V and 0 bases from J, the junction contained 18 bases not matched to a gene.

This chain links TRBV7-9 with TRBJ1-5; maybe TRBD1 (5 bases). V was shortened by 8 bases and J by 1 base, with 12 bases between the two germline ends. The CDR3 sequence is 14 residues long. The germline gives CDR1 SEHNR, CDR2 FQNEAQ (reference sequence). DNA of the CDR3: TGTGCCAGCCAAGGGGAGGGGAGCAATCAGCCCCAGCATTTT. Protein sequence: CASQGEGSNQPQHF. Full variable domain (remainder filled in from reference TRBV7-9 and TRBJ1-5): DTGVSQNPRHKITKRGQNVTFRCDPISEHNRLYWYRQTLGQGPEFLTYFQNEAQLEKSRLLSDRFSAERPKGSFSTLEIQRTEQGDSAMYLCASQGEGSNQPQHFGDGTRLSIL.

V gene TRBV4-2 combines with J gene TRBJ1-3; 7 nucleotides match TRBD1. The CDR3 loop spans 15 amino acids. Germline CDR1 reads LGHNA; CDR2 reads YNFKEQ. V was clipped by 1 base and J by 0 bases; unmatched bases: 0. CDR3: CASSQGDSSGNTIYF. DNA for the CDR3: TGTGCCAGCAGCCAAGGGGACAGCTCTGGAAACACCATATATTTT.

The CDR3, as DNA: TGTGCCACCAGTGATTCAGACAGGGGGAACACCGGGGAGCTGTTTTTT. Amino acid sequence: CATSDSDRGNTGELFF. The rearrangement uses TRBV24-1 and TRBJ2-2; TRBD1 agrees at 8 bases. CDR3 length: 16 amino acids. Trimming took 2 bases from V and 1 from J; bases not matched to a gene: 2. CDR1 KGHDR and CDR2 SFDVKD come from the germline V gene.

CDR3 DNA sequence: TGTGCCACCAGCAGAGGGACAGCTACAGGTGATGGCTACACCTTC. The encoded protein is CATSRGTATGDGYTF. The V call is TRBV15, the J call TRBJ1-2, with D possibly matching TRBD1 (6 bases). The ends were cut back, 1 base at V and 6 bases at J, with 15 bases in the middle. The CDR3 is made up of 15 amino acids. In germline, CDR1 is LNHNV, CDR2 YYDKDF (reference sequence).

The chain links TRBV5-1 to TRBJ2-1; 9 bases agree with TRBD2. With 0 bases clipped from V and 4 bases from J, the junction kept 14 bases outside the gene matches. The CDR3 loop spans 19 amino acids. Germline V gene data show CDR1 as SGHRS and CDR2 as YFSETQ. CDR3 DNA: TGCGCCAGCAGCTTGGAGTCTCCCTGGGGAGCGGGAGGTTACAATGAGCAGTTCTTC. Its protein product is CASSLESPWGAGGYNEQFF. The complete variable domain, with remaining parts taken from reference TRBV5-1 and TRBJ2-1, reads KAGVTQTPRYLIKTRGQQVTLSCSPISGHRSVSWYQQTPGQGLQFLFEYFSETQRNKGNFPGRFSGRQFSNSRSEMNVSTLELGDSALYLCASSLESPWGAGGYNEQFFGPGTRLTVL.

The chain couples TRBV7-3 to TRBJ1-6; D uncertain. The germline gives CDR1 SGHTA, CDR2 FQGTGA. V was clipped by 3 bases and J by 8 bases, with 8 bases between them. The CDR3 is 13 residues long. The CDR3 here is CASSFNRDSPLHF. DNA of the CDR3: TGTGCCAGCAGCTTTAATCGGGATTCACCCCTCCACTTT. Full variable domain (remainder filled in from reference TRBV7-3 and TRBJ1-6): GAGVSQTPSNKVTEKGKYVELRCDPISGHTALYWYRQSLGQGPEFLIYFQGTGAADDSGLPNDRFFAVRPEGSVSTLKIQRTERGDSAVYLCASSFNRDSPLHFGNGTRLTVT.

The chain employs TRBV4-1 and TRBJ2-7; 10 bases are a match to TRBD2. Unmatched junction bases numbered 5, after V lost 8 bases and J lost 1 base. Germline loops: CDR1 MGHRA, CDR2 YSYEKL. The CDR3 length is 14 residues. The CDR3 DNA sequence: TGCGCCAGCTCGCTAGCGGGAGAGTCCTACGAGCAGTACTTC. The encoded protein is CASSLAGESYEQYF.

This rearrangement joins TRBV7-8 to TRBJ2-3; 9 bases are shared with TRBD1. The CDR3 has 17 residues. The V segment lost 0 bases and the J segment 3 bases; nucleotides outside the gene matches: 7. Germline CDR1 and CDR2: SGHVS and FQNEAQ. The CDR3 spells CASSLAGGQGDTDTQYF. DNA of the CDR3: TGTGCCAGCAGCTTAGCGGGGGGACAGGGCGATACAGATACGCAGTATTTT.

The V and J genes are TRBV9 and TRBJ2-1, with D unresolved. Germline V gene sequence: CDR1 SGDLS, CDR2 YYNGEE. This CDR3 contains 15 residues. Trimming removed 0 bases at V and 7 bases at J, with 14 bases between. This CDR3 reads CASSVEGVPGNEQFF. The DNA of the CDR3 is TGTGCCAGCAGCGTAGAAGGAGTTCCGGGTAATGAGCAGTTCTTC.